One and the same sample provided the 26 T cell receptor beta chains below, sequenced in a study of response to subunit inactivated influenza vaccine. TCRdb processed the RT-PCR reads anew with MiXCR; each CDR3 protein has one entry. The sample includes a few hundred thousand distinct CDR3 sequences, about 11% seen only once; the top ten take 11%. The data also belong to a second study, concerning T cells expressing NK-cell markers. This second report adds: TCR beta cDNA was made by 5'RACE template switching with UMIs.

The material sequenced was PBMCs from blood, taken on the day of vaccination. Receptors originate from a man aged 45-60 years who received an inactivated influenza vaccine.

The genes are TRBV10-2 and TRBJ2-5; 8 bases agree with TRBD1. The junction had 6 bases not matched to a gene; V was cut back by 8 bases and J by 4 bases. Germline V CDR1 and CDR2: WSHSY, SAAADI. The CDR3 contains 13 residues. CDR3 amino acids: CASLAGGVETQYF. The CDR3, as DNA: TGCGCCAGCCTTGCAGGGGGCGTAGAGACCCAGTACTTC.

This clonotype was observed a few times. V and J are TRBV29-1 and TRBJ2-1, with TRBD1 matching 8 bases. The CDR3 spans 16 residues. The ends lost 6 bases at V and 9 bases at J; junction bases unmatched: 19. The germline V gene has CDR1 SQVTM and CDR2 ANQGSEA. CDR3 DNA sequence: TGCAGCGTATTTGACAGGGGCGCGTCTTATGTGGGTGAGCAGTTCTTC. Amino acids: CSVFDRGASYVGEQFF.

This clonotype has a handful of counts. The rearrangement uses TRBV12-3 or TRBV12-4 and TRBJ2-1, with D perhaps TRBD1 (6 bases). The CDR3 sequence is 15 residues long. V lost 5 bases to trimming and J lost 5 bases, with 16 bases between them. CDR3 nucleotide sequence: TGTGCCAGCAGTGTACCCCCCAGGGGAGACAATGAGCAGTTCTTC. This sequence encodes CASSVPPRGDNEQFF.

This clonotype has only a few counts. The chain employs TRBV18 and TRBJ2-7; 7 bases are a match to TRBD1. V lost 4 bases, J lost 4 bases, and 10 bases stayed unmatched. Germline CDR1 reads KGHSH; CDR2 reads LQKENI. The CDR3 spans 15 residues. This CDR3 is CASSRTRTGEYEQYF. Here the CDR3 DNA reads TGTGCCAGCTCACGCACTCGGACAGGAGAATACGAGCAGTACTTC.

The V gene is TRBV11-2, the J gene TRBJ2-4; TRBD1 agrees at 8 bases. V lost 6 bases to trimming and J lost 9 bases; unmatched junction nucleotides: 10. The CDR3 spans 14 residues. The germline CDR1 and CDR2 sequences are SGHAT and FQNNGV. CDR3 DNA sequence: TGTGCCAGCAGTACCGGGACAGGCGCTTTCATTCAGTACTTC. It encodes CASSTGTGAFIQYF.

The CDR3 is CASKRQDTGELFF. The DNA of the CDR3 is TGCGCCAGCAAACGACAAGACACCGGGGAGCTGTTTTTT. J is TRBJ2-2 and V is TRBV5-1; D remains ambiguous. V lost 6 bases and J lost 3, with 9 bases in between. Per germline, CDR1 SGHRS and CDR2 YFSETQ. The CDR3 covers 13 residues.

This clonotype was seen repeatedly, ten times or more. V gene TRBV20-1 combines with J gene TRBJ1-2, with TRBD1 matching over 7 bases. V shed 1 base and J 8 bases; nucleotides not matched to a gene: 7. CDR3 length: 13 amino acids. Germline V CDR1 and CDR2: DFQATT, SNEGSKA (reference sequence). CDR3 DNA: TGCAGTGCTAGAGTGTTAGGGGGCGCCGGCTACACCTTC. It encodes CSARVLGGAGYTF.

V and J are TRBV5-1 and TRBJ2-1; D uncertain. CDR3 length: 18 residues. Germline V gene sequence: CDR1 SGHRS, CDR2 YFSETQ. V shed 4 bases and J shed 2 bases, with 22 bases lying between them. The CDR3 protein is CASSQTPENRLTYNEQFF. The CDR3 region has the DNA TGCGCCAGCAGCCAAACTCCTGAGAACCGTCTCACCTACAATGAGCAGTTCTTC.

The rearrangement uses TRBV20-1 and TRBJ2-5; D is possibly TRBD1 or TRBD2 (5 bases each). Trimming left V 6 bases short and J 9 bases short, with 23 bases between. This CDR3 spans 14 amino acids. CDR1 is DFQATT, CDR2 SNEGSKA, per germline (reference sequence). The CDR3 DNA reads TGCAGTGCCAGTCCAGGGACGGCTGGGGAAGCCCAGTACTTC. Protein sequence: CSASPGTAGEAQYF.

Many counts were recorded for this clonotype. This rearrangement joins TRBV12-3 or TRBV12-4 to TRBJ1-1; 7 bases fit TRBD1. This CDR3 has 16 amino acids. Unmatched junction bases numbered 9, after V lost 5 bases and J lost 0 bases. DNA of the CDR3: TGTGCCAGCAGTGGTTACAGGGGAAACATGAACACTGAAGCTTTCTTT. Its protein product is CASSGYRGNMNTEAFF.

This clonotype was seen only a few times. The CDR3 DNA reads as TGTGCCAGCAGTTACTCGCGGGTAGGGGATGAAAAACTGTTTTTT. Translated, it gives CASSYSRVGDEKLFF. The rearrangement links TRBV6-5 to TRBJ1-4; possibly TRBD1 for D (5 bases). The CDR3 loop spans 15 amino acids. The ends were cut back, 0 bases at V and 6 bases at J, with 11 bases in the middle. Germline CDR1 reads MNHEY; CDR2 reads SVGAGI.

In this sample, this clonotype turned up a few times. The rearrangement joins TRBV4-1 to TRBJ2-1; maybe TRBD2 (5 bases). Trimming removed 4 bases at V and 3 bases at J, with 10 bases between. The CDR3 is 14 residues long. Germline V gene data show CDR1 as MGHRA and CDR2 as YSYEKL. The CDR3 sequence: CASSPTTNYNEQFF. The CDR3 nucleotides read TGCGCCAGCAGCCCCACGACTAACTACAATGAGCAGTTCTTC.

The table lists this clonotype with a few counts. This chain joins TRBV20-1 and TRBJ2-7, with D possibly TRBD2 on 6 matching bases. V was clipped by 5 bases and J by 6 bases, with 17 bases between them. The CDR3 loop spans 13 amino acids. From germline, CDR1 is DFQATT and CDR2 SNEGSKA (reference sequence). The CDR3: CSAFRDLSIEQYF. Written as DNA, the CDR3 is TGCAGTGCTTTCCGGGACTTGTCGATCGAGCAGTACTTC.

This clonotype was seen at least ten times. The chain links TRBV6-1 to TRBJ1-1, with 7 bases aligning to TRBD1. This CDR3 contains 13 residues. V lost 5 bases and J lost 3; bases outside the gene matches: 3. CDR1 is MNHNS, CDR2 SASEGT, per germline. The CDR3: CASSLTGYTEAFF. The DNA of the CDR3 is TGTGCCAGCAGTCTGACAGGGTACACTGAAGCTTTCTTT.

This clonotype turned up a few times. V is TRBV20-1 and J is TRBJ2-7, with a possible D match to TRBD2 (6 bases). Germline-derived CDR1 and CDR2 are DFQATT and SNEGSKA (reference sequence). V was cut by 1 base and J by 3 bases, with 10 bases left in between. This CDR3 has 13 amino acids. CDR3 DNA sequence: TGCAGTGCTAGAGTCGGGGGAAGCTACGAGCAGTACTTC. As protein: CSARVGGSYEQYF.

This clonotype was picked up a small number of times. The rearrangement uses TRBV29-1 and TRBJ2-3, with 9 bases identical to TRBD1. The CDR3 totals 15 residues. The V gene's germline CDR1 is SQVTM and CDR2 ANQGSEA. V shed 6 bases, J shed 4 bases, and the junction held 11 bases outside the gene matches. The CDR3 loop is CSVPGQGPVSDTQYF. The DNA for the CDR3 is TGCAGCGTCCCGGGACAGGGCCCCGTTTCAGATACGCAGTATTTT.

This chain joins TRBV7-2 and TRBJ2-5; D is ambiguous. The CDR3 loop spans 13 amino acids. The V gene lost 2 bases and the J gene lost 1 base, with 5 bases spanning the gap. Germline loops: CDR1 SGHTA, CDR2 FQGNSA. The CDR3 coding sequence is TGTGCCAGCAGCTTACCACCCCAAGAGACCCAGTACTTC. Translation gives CASSLPPQETQYF. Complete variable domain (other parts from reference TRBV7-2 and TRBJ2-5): GAGVSQSPSNKVTEKGKDVELRCDPISGHTALYWYRQSLGQGLEFLIYFQGNSAPDKSGLPSDRFSAERTGGSVSTLTIQRTQQEDSAVYLCASSLPPQETQYFGPGTRLLVL.

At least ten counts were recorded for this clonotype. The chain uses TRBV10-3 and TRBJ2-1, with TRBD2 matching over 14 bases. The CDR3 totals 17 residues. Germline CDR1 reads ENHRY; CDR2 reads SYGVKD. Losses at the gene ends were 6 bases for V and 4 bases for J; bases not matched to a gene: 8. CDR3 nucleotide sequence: TGTGCCATCAGACCCGGACTAGCGGGGGGCTCTTACAATGAGCAGTTCTTC. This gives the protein CAIRPGLAGGSYNEQFF.

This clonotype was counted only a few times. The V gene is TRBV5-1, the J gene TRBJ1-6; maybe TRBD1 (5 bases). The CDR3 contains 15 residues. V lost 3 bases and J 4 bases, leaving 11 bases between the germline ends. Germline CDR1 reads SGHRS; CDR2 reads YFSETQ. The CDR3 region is CASSSGTAYNSPLHF. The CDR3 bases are TGCGCCAGCAGCTCAGGGACTGCGTATAATTCACCCCTCCACTTT.

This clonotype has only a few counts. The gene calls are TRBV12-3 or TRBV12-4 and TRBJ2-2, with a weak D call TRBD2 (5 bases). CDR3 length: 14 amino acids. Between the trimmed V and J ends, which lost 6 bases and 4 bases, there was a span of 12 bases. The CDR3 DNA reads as TGTGCCAGCAGACCCGGGGAGCGCACCGGGGAGCTGTTTTTT. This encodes CASRPGERTGELFF.

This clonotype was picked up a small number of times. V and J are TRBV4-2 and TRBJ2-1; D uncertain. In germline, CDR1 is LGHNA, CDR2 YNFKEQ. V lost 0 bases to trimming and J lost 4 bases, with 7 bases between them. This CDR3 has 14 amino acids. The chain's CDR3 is CASSQEKIYNEQFF. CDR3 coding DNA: TGTGCCAGCAGCCAAGAGAAGATATACAATGAGCAGTTCTTC.

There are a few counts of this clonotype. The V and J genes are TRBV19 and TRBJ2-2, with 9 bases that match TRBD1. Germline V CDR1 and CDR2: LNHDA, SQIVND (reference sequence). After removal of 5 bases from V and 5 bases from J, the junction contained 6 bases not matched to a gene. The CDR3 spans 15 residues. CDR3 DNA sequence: TGTGCCAGTAGTCACCCCGGACAGGGGACCGGGGAGCTGTTTTTT. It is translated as CASSHPGQGTGELFF.

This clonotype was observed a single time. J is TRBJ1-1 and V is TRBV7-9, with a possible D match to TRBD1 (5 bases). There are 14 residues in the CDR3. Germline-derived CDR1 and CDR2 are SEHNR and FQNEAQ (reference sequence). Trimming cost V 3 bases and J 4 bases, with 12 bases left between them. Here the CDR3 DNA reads TGTGCCAGCAGCTTTGAAGGGGTTTCCACTGAAGCTTTCTTT. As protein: CASSFEGVSTEAFF. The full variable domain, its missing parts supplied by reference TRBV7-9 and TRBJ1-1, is DTGVSQNPRHKITKRGQNVTFRCDPISEHNRLYWYRQTLGQGPEFLTYFQNEAQLEKSRLLSDRFSAERPKGSFSTLEIQRTEQGDSAMYLCASSFEGVSTEAFFGQGTRLTVV.

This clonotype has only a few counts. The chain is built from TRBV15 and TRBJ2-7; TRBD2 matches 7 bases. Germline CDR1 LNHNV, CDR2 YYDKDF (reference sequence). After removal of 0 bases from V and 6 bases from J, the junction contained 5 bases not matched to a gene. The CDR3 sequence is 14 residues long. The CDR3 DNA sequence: TGTGCCACCAGCAGAGACACGGGAGGTTTCGAGCAGTACTTC. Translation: CATSRDTGGFEQYF.

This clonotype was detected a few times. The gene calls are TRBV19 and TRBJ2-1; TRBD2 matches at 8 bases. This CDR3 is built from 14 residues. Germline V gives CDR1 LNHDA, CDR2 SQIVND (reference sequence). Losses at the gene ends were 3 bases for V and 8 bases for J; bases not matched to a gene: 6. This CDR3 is CASSMIAGRDEQFF. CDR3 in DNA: TGTGCCAGTAGTATGATAGCGGGAAGGGATGAGCAGTTCTTC.

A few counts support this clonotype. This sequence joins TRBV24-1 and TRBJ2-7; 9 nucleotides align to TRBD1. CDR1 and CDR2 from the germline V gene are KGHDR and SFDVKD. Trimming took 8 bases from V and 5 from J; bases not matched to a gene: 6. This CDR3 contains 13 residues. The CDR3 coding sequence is TGTGCCACCATCCGGGACAGGGATCACGAGCAGTACTTC. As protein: CATIRDRDHEQYF.